This T cell receptor beta chain was captured in a study of low-dose radiotherapy and immunotherapy resistance in tumors. In its sample, this clonotype was seen many times. Time point described: after trial treatment. Treatment denoted: LDRT plus nivolumab, ipilimumab, low-dose cyclophosphamide and aspirin (RACIN trial). CDR3 length equals 15 residues. Germline loops: CDR1 MGHRA, CDR2 YSYEKL. Trimming took off 4 bases at V and 3 bases at J, with 13 bases between the two ends. The TCRs were subjected to amplification over roughly 20 PCR cycles employing a constant-region primer in conjunction with a V-primer adapter. MiXCR, applied by TCRdb to the reads, yields one record per CDR3 protein. Altogether approximately 52,000 distinct CDR3 sequences are present, roughly 33% being singletons, with the ten largest covering approximately 8.4%.

This chain links TRBV4-1 with TRBJ2-1; either TRBD1 or TRBD2 may fit D (5 bases each). The sample in question was PBMCs, obtained after low-dose radiotherapy plus immunotherapy. The sequence derives from a male donor with rectosigmoid adenocarcinoma. The DNA for the CDR3 is TGCGCCAGCAGCCGCGGGCCGGGGCTCTACAATGAGCAGTTCTTC. Its protein is CASSRGPGLYNEQFF.